The clone carrying this T cell receptor (beta chain) was picked up a small number of times. Chemo-refractory metastatic non-small-cell lung cancer patients underwent focal radiation alongside CTLA-4 blockade with ipilimumab. The CDR3 extends over 18 amino acids. The V segment lost 2 bases and the J segment 0 bases; nucleotides outside the gene matches: 11. Germline V gene lookup returns CDR1 LNHDA and CDR2 SQIVND (reference sequence). Repertoires were generated with immunoSEQ multiplex PCR, while TCRdb's copy carries only in-frame clones and drops some. The table lists 30,000 to 35,000 clones, roughly three quarters of them singletons. These data are taken from a study of radiotherapy plus CTLA-4 blockade in lung cancer.

The specimen comprised peripheral blood, sampled from a patient treated with radiotherapy plus ipilimumab. This chain uses TRBV19 with TRBJ2-3; TRBD2 matches 7 bases. This clonotype was sampled from a human donor with non-small cell lung cancer who had stable disease on radiotherapy plus ipilimumab. The CDR3 sequence is CASSITRLADTSTDTQYF. The CDR3 nucleotides are TGTGCCAGTAGTATAACGAGGCTAGCGGATACTAGCACAGATACGCAGTATTTT.